This T cell receptor beta chain was found in a study of T cell changes during pregnancy in multiple sclerosis. This clone was recorded only once. There are 15 residues in the CDR3. Germline V gene sequence: CDR1 LNHNV, CDR2 YYDKDF (reference sequence). Trimming at V came to 3 bases and at J to 5 bases, leaving 1 base not matched to a gene. Here immunoSEQ multiplex PCR was the method, and the copy in TCRdb shows in-frame clones only, minus some. Among 60,000 or so clones listed, 90% were seen once. The material sequenced was peripheral blood, taken in the second trimester of pregnancy. The rearrangement links TRBV15 to TRBJ2-1, with TRBD2 matching 13 bases. The sequence came from a female donor in good health, enrolled as a control in a pregnancy study. CDR3 protein: CATSSGTSGNNEQFF. The DNA of the CDR3 is TGTGCCACCAGCAGCGGGACTAGCGGGAACAATGAGCAGTTCTTC.